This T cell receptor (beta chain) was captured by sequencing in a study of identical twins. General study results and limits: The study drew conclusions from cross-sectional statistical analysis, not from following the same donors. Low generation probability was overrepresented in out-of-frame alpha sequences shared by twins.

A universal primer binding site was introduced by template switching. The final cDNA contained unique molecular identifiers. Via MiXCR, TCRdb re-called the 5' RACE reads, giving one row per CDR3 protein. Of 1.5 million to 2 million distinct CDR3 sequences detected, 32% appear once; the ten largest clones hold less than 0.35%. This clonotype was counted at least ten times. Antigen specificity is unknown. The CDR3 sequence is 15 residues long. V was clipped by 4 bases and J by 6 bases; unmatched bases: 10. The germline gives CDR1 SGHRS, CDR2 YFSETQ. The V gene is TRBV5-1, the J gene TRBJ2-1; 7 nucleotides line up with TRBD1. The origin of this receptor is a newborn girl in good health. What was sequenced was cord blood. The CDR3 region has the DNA TGCGCCAGCAGCCCAGACAGGGTTTCGGTCAATGAGCAGTTCTTC. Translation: CASSPDRVSVNEQFF.